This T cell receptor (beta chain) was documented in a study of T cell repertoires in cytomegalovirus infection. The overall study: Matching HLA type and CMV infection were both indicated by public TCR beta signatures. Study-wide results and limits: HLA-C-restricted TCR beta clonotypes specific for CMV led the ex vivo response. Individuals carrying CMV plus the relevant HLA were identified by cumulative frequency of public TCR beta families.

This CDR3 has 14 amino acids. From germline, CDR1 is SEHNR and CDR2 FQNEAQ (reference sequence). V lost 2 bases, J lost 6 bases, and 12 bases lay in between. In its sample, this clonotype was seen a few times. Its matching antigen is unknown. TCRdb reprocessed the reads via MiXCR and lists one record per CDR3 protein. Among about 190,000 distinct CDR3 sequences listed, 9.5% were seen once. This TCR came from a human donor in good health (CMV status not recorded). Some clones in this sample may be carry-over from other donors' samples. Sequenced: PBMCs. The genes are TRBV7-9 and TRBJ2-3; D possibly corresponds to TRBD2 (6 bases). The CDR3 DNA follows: TGTGCCAGCAGCTTAATTTCCCGGGGGGATACGCAGTATTTT. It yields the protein CASSLISRGDTQYF.